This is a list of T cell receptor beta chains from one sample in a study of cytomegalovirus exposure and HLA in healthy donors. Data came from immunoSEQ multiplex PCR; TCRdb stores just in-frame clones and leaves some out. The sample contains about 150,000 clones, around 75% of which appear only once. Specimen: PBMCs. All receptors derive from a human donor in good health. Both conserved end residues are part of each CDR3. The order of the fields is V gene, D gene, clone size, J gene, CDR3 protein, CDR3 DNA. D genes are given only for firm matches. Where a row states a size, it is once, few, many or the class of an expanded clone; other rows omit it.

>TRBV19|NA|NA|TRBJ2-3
CASSRDSTQYF
TGTGCCAGTAGTAGGGACTCTACGCAGTATTTT
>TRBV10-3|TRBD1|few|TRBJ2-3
CAISPGGRTDTQYF
TGTGCCATCAGTCCAGGGGGCCGCACAGATACGCAGTATTTT
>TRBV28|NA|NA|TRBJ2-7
CASSHNYEQYF
TGTGCCAGCAGTCACAACTACGAGCAGTACTTC
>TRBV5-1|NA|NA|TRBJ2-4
CASSGSDKNIQYF
TGCGCCAGCAGCGGCAGCGACAAAAACATTCAGTACTTC
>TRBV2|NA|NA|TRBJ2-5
CASMARETPRETQYF
TGTGCCAGCATGGCCCGGGAGACTCCAAGGGAGACCCAGTACTTC
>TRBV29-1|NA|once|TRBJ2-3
CSVGREPRDTQYF
TGCAGCGTTGGTAGGGAGCCCCGGGATACGCAGTATTTT
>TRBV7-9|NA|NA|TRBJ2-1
CASSSTRGVGQEGNNEQFF
TGTGCCAGCAGCTCAACGAGAGGGGTCGGACAGGAGGGGAACAATGAGCAGTTCTTC
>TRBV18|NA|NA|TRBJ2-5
CASSPPRGGLSGETQYF
TGTGCCAGCTCACCACCGAGAGGGGGTCTCTCCGGAGAGACCCAGTACTTC
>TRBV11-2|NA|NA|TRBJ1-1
CASSFRQAALTNTEAFF
TGTGCCAGCAGCTTCAGACAGGCCGCCCTCACGAACACTGAAGCTTTCTTT
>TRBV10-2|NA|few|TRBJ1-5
CASSDRYQPQHF
TGCGCCAGCAGTGATAGATACCAGCCCCAGCATTTT
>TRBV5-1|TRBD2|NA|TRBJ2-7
CASSLAGGSYEQYF
TGCGCCAGCAGCTTGGCGGGAGGGTCCTACGAGCAGTACTTC
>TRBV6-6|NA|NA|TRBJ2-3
CASRVTTSTDTQYF
TGTGCCAGCAGAGTTACGACTAGCACAGATACGCAGTATTTT
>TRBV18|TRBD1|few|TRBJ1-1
CASSPQGAVGTEAFF
TGTGCCAGCTCACCTCAGGGGGCGGTGGGCACTGAAGCTTTCTTT
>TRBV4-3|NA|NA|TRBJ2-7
CASSRTGSSYEQYF
TGCGCCAGCAGTCGGACGGGGAGCTCCTACGAGCAGTACTTC
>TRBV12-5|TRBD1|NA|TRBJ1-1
CASGLAQGENTEAFF
TGTGCTAGTGGTTTGGCACAGGGGGAGAACACTGAAGCTTTCTTT
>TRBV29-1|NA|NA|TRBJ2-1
CSVRGGAYNEQFF
TGCAGCGTTCGCGGAGGGGCCTACAATGAGCAGTTCTTC
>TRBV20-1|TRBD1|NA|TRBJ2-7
CSARDRDEQYF
TGCAGTGCGAGGGACAGAGACGAGCAGTACTTC
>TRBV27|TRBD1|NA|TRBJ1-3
CASSYTGGSGNTIYF
TGTGCCAGCAGTTACACAGGGGGATCTGGAAACACCATATATTTT
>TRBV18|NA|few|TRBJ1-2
CASSPFGGSRALFYGYTF
TGTGCCAGCTCACCATTTGGAGGAAGTCGGGCCCTGTTCTATGGCTACACCTTC
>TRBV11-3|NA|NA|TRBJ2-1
CASSFAPINEQFF
TGTGCCAGCAGCTTCGCGCCCATAAATGAGCAGTTCTTC
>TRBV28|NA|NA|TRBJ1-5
CASRTRAGGNQPQHF
TGTGCCAGCAGGACGCGGGCAGGGGGCAATCAGCCCCAGCATTTT
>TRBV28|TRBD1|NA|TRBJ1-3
CASSPGGLGNTIYF
TGTGCCAGCAGCCCAGGGGGCCTTGGAAACACCATATATTTT
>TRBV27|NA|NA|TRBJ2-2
CASRGGGVDTGELFF
TGTGCCAGCCGAGGGGGAGGGGTTGACACCGGGGAGCTGTTTTTT
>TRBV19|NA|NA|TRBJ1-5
CATAGGGNQPQHF
TGTGCCACTGCCGGGGGGGGCAATCAGCCCCAGCATTTT
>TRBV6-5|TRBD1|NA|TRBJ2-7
CASSKDRESYEQYF
TGTGCCAGCAGTAAGGACAGGGAATCTTACGAGCAGTACTTC
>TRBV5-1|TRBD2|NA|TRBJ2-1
CASSPDLAGVGNEQFF
TGCGCCAGCAGCCCTGATCTAGCGGGGGTGGGGAATGAGCAGTTCTTC
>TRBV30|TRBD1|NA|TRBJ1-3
CAWSHGQARNTIYF
TGTGCCTGGAGTCACGGACAGGCCCGGAACACCATATATTTT
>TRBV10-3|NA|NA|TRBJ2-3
CAISEFEGVGSTDTQYF
TGTGCCATCAGTGAGTTCGAGGGCGTCGGCAGCACAGATACGCAGTATTTT
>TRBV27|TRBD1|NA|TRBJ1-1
CASTATGYTEAFF
TGTGCCAGCACAGCGACAGGGTACACTGAAGCTTTCTTT
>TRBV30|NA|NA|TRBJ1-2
CALAGGQYGYTF
TGTGCCTTAGCAGGAGGCCAATATGGCTACACCTTC